This T cell receptor (beta chain) was identified in a study of shared clonotypes between healthy human individuals. Whole-study context: CD8 memory received one plate per donor, CD8 naive two, CD4 memory three and CD4 naive three.

CDR3 length: 16 residues. Germline trimming cut 0 bases from V and 10 bases from J; bases unmatched to any gene: 7. Clones were read by immunoSEQ multiplex PCR, and TCRdb kept only the in-frame ones, dropping some. Of about 530,000 clones listed, around 96% are singletons. The gene calls are TRBV23-1 and TRBJ2-1; the match to TRBD2 covers 12 bases. TRBV23-1 is reported as an ORF; its role is uncertain. Sequencing was carried out using naive CD4+ T cells sorted from blood. Subset meaning: CD45RA+ positively selected. The receptor comes from a woman aged 25 to 39 in good health. The CDR3 coding sequence is TGCGCCAGCAGTCAATCGCCTAGCGGGAGGGCCTGGGAGCAGTTCTTC. Amino acid sequence: CASSQSPSGRAWEQFF.